The T cell receptor (beta chain) described here comes from a study of follicular helper T cells after annual influenza vaccination. Findings and limits, study-wide: The much larger non-cTfh compartments may have been undersampled.

Documented time point: 2015-2016 season, pre-vaccination. Between roughly 35 and 100 mL of blood was drawn per time point. In regard to this clone: Its antigen remains unknown.

Germline CDR1 is MDHEN and CDR2 is SYDVKM. V was clipped by 2 bases and J by 1 base, with 12 bases between them. CDR3 length equals 16 residues. TCRdb keeps only in-frame clones here, not all; method: immunoSEQ multiplex PCR. Seen here are some 13,000 clones, more than 65% observed once, and the top ten hold roughly 0.44%. The sample was CXCR5- memory CD4+ T cells sorted from blood, taken on the day of influenza vaccination. This sequence joins TRBV28 and TRBJ2-1; possibly TRBD1 for D (6 bases). The TCR sequence derives from an adult who received the influenza vaccine. In nucleotides, the CDR3 is TGTGCCAGCAGTTTAGCAAACAGGGTTTCCTACAATGAGCAGTTCTTC. This codes for CASSLANRVSYNEQFF.